The 16 T cell receptor beta chains below were found in one sample sequenced in a study of CXCR3-negative and CXCR3-positive naive CD8 T cells. These TCRs' antigens remain unknown. TRB cDNA was prepared as libraries by UMI-labeled 5' RACE. No DNA is given; TCRdb re-called the 5' RACE reads and lists each CDR3 protein once. This sample's table reports about 110,000 distinct CDR3 sequences. Study-level results: CXCR3-expressing naive cells carried TRB CDR3s more hydrophobic than those of CXCR3-negative naive cells.

The specimen sequenced was naive CXCR3+ CD8+ T cells from blood. Regarding subset: CD45RO-CCR7+CD27+CD95- naive CD8+ T cells expressing CXCR3 (TNR3+). The receptors come from a human donor in good health. Some clones in this sample may be carry-over from other donors' samples.

V and J are TRBV12-3 or TRBV12-4 and TRBJ1-5. The CDR3 runs 13 residues. CDR3 amino acids: CASSFTIHQPQHF.

The gene calls are TRBV7-8 and TRBJ2-7. The CDR3 loop spans 13 amino acids. Germline V gene lookup returns CDR1 SGHVS and CDR2 FQNEAQ. CDR3 region: CASSLAQSYEQYF.

This chain links TRBV6-2 or TRBV6-3 with TRBJ1-1. CDR1 and CDR2 (germline): MNHEY, SVGEGT. The CDR3 is 14 residues long. CDR3 loop: CASSYSGLNTEAFF.

V is TRBV29-1 and J is TRBJ2-2; the D call of TRBD2 rests on TCRdb alone, since no DNA is present to check it. The CDR3 has 13 residues. Germline V CDR1 and CDR2: SQVTM, ANQGSEA. The CDR3 reads CSGSGANTGELFF.

This chain links TRBV6-2 or TRBV6-3 with TRBJ2-7; TCRdb's D gene call, TRBD2, goes unchecked for lack of DNA. The CDR3 length is 13 residues. Germline lookup yields CDR1 MNHEY and CDR2 SVGEGT. CDR3: CASRPGQPGEQYF.

The CDR3 sequence: CSVVDLGPDRPQETQYF. The J gene is TRBJ2-5, the V gene TRBV29-1; the D call of TRBD1 rests on TCRdb alone, since no DNA is present to check it. The CDR3 is made up of 17 amino acids. Per germline, CDR1 SQVTM and CDR2 ANQGSEA.

CDR3 sequence reads: CASSLAVGLPGAQETQYF. The chain uses TRBV7-9 and TRBJ2-5. The germline gives CDR1 SEHNR, CDR2 FQNEAQ (reference sequence). The CDR3 has 18 residues. The whole variable domain, remainder taken from reference TRBV7-9 and TRBJ2-5, is DTGVSQNPRHKITKRGQNVTFRCDPISEHNRLYWYRQTLGQGPEFLTYFQNEAQLEKSRLLSDRFSAERPKGSFSTLEIQRTEQGDSAMYLCASSLAVGLPGAQETQYFGPGTRLLVL.

This chain links TRBV29-1 with TRBJ1-5; TCRdb's D call, TRBD1, is unchecked because there is no DNA. Looked up from germline, CDR1 is SQVTM and CDR2 is ANQGSEA. This CDR3 has 14 residues. CDR3 protein: CSVWDSTGIQPQHF.

The chain employs TRBV20-1 and TRBJ2-3; TCRdb reports TRBD2, a call that lacks DNA to check it against. The CDR3 totals 18 residues. From germline, CDR1 is DFQATT and CDR2 SNEGSKA (reference sequence). CDR3: CSAQTLLTSGASTDTQYF.

This chain uses TRBV13 with TRBJ2-5; TCRdb's D call, TRBD2, is unchecked because there is no DNA. Germline V gene data show CDR1 as PRHDT and CDR2 as FYEKMQ (reference sequence). There are 15 residues in the CDR3. CDR3 sequence: CASSSSTRSGETQYF.

The gene calls are TRBV29-1 and TRBJ1-1. The germline gives CDR1 SQVTM, CDR2 ANQGSEA. This CDR3 contains 12 residues. The CDR3 sequence is CSVVGWNTEAFF.

The chain links TRBV6-5 to TRBJ2-7; TCRdb gives TRBD2 as the D gene, but with no DNA this cannot be confirmed. Germline V CDR1 and CDR2: MNHEY, SVGAGI. This CDR3 comprises 13 residues. The CDR3: CDTSRMGEEEQYF.

The chain carries TRBV29-1 and TRBJ2-4. The CDR3 has 11 residues. The germline V gene has CDR1 SQVTM and CDR2 ANQGSEA. The CDR3: CSVEAKNIQYF.

The V and J genes are TRBV29-1 and TRBJ2-7. The CDR3 sequence is 13 residues long. The germline CDR1 and CDR2 sequences are SQVTM and ANQGSEA. This CDR3 reads CSVELGVPYEQYF.

The chain uses TRBV29-1 and TRBJ2-3; TCRdb's D call of TRBD1 is untestable without DNA. Germline V gene lookup returns CDR1 SQVTM and CDR2 ANQGSEA. This CDR3 contains 12 residues. The chain's CDR3 is CSVAGTGGETYF.

This chain connects TRBV29-1 to TRBJ1-3; TCRdb picks TRBD1, but there is no DNA to check that call. The V gene's germline CDR1 is SQVTM and CDR2 ANQGSEA. The CDR3 sequence is 13 residues long. CDR3 amino acids: CSVRDRTGNTIYF.